The source of this T cell receptor (beta chain) is a study of cytomegalovirus exposure and HLA in healthy donors. The V end was cut by 1 base, the J end by 3 bases, with 9 bases between. The CDR3 is 14 residues long. Germline assignment: CDR1 SGHTA and CDR2 FQGTGA. PCR used 60 Vbeta primers and 13 Jbeta primers. Produced via immunoSEQ multiplex PCR; TCRdb's table is partial and in-frame only. The sample contains around 110,000 clones, around 80% of which appear only once. Findings of the study overall: By a later analysis, the bulk of CMV-associated TCR beta chains appeared HLA-restricted.

In the case of this clone: Its antigen is currently unknown.

This chain links TRBV7-3 with TRBJ2-5; D perhaps matches TRBD2 (6 bases). Input material: PBMCs. This TCR derives from a man aged 25 to 40 in good health and CMV-seropositive. The CDR3 bases are TGTGCCAGCAGCTTAAATCCGGGGGAAGAGACCCAGTACTTC. This gives the protein CASSLNPGEETQYF.